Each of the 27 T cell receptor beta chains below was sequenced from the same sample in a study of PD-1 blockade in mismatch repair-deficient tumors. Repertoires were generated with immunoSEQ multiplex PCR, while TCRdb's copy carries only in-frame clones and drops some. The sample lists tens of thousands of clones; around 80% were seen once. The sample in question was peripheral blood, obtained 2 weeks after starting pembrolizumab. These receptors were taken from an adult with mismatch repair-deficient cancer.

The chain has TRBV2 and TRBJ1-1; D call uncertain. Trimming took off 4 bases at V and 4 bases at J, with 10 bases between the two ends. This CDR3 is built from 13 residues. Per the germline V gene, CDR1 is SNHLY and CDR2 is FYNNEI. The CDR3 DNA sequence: TGTGCCAGCAGTGCGGACGAGGGCACTGAAGCTTTCTTT. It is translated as CASSADEGTEAFF.

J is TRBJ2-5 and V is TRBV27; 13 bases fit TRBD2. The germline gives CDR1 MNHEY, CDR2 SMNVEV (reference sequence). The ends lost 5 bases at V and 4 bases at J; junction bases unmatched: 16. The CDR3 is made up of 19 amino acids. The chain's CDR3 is CASSPGITSGRARGETQYF. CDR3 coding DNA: TGTGCCAGCAGTCCAGGAATTACTAGCGGGAGGGCCCGGGGAGAGACCCAGTACTTC.

CDR3 in amino acids: CASSLPGSSGNTIYF. The CDR3 region has the DNA TGTGCCAGCAGCTTGCCAGGTTCCTCTGGAAACACCATATATTTT. The V gene is TRBV11-3, the J gene TRBJ1-3; D uncertain. Germline values: CDR1 SGHNT, CDR2 YENEEA. V gave up 3 bases and J gave up 0 bases, with 9 bases separating them. This CDR3 region has 15 residues. Filled out from reference TRBV11-3 and TRBJ1-3, the complete variable domain reads EAGVVQSPRYKIIEKKQPVAFWCNPISGHNTLYWYLQNLGQGPELLIRYENEEAVDDSQLPKDRFSAERLKGVDSTLKIQPAELGDSAVYLCASSLPGSSGNTIYFGEGSWLTVV.

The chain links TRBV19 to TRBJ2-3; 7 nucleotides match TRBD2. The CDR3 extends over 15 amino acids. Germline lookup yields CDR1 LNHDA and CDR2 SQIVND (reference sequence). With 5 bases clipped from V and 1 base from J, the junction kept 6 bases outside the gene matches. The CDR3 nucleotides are TGTGCCAGTAGTGCCGGGACTATCCGCACAGATACGCAGTATTTT. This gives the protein CASSAGTIRTDTQYF.

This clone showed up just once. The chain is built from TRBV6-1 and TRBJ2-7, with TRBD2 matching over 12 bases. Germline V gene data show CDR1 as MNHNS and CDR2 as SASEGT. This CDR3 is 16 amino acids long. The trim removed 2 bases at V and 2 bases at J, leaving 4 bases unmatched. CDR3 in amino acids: CASSELSSGRAYEQYF. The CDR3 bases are TGTGCCAGCAGTGAACTTTCTAGCGGGAGGGCCTACGAGCAGTACTTC.

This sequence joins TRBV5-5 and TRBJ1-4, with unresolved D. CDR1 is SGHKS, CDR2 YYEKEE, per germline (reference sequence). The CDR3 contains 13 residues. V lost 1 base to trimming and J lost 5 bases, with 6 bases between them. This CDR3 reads CASSLSANEKLFF. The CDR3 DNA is TGTGCCAGCAGCTTGTCCGCCAATGAAAAACTGTTTTTT.

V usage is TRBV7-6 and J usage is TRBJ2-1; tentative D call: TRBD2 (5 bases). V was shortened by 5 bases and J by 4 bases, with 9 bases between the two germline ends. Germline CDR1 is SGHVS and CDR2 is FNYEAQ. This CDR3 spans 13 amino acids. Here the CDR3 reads CASSSTSYNEQFF. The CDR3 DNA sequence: TGTGCCAGCAGCAGTACTAGTTACAATGAGCAGTTCTTC. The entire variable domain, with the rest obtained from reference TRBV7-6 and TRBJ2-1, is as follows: GAGVSQSPRYKVTKRGQDVALRCDPISGHVSLYWYRQALGQGPEFLTYFNYEAQQDKSGLPNDRFSAERPEGSISTLTIQRTEQRDSAMYRCASSSTSYNEQFFGPGTRLTVL.

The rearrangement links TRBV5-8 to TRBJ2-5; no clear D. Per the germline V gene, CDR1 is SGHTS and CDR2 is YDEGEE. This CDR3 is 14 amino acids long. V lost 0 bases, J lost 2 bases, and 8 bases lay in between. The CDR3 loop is CASSLGRKQETQYF. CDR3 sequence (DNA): TGTGCCAGCAGCTTGGGCAGAAAACAAGAGACCCAGTACTTC.

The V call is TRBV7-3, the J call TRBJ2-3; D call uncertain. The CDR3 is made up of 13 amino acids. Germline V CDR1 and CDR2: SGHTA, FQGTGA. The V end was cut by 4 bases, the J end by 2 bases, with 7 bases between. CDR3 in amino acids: CASSSDVTDTQYF. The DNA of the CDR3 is TGTGCCAGCAGCTCAGACGTCACAGATACGCAGTATTTT. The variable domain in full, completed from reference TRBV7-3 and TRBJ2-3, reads GAGVSQTPSNKVTEKGKYVELRCDPISGHTALYWYRQSLGQGPEFLIYFQGTGAADDSGLPNDRFFAVRPEGSVSTLKIQRTERGDSAVYLCASSSDVTDTQYFGPGTRLTVL.

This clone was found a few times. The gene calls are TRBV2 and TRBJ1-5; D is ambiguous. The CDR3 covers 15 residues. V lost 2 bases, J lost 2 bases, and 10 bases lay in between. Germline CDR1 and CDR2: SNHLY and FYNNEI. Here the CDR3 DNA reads TGTGCCAGCAGTGAACGGCGATCTGGCAATCAGCCCCAGCATTTT. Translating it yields CASSERRSGNQPQHF.

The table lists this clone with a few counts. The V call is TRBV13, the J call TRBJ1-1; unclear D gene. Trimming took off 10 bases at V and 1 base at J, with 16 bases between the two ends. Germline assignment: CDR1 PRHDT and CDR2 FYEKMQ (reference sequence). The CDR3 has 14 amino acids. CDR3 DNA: TGTGCCACCCGTTGGTTTAGATCGAACACTGAAGCTTTCTTT. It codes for CATRWFRSNTEAFF.

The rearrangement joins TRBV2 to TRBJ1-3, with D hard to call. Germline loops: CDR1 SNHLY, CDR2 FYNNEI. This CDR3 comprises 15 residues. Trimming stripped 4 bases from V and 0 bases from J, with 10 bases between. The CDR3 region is CASSVNPFSGNTIYF. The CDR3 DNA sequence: TGTGCCAGCAGTGTTAACCCCTTCTCTGGAAACACCATATATTTT. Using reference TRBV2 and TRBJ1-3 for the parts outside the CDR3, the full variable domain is EPEVTQTPSHQVTQMGQEVILRCVPISNHLYFYWYRQILGQKVEFLVSFYNNEISEKSEIFDDQFSVERPDGSNFTLKIRSTKLEDSAMYFCASSVNPFSGNTIYFGEGSWLTVV.

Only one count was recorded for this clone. For the CDR3, the DNA is TGTGCCAGCAGCTCTAGTCAGGGCGGGAGGGCCCACGGGGAGCTGTTTTTT. Protein: CASSSSQGGRAHGELFF. The chain couples TRBV7-9 to TRBJ2-2; 9 positions match TRBD2. The germline V gene has CDR1 SEHNR and CDR2 FQNEAQ (reference sequence). J gave up 7 bases and V 4 bases, and 13 bases lay outside the gene matches. CDR3 length equals 17 residues.

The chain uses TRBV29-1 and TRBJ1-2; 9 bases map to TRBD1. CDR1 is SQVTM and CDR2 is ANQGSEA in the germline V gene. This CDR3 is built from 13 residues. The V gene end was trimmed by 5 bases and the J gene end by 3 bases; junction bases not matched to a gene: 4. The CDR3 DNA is TGCAGCGTTCCTGGACAGGGGTACTATGGCTACACCTTC. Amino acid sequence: CSVPGQGYYGYTF.

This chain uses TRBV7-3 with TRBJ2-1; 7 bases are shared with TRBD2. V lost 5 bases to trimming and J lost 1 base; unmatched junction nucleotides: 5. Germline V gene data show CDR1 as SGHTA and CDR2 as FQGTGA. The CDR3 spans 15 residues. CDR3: CASSLSGSSYNEQFF. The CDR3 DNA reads TGTGCCAGCAGCCTTAGCGGGTCTTCCTACAATGAGCAGTTCTTC.

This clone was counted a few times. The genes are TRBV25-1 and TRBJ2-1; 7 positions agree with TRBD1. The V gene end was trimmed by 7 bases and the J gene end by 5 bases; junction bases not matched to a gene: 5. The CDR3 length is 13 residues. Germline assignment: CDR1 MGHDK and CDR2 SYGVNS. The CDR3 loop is CASKRQGDNEQFF. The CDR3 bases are TGTGCCAGCAAAAGGCAGGGGGACAATGAGCAGTTCTTC.

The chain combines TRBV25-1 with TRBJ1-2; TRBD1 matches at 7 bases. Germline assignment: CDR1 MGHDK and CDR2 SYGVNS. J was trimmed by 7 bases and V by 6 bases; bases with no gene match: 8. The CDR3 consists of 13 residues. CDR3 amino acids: CASSLSGGSGYTF. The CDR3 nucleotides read TGTGCCAGCAGCCTATCAGGGGGATCTGGCTACACCTTC.

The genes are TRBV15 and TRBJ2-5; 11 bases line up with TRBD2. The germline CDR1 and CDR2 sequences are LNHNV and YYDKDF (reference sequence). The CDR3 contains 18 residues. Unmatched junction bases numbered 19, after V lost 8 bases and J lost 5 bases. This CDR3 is CATDGTSGRQAYGETQYF. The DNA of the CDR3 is TGTGCCACCGACGGGACTAGCGGCAGACAAGCATACGGGGAGACCCAGTACTTC.

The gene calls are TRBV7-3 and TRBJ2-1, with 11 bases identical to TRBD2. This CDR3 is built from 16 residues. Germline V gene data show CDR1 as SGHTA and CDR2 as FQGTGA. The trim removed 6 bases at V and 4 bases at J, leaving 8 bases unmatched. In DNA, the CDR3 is TGTGCCAGCAGTTTACGTAGCGGGAGGGGTTACAATGAGCAGTTCTTC. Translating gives CASSLRSGRGYNEQFF.

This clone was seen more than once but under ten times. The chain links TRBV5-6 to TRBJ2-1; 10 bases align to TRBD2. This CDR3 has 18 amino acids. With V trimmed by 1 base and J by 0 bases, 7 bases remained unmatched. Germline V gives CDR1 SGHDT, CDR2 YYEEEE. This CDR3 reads CASSLFLGLAASYNEQFF. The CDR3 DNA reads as TGTGCCAGCAGCTTGTTTCTAGGACTAGCGGCCTCCTACAATGAGCAGTTCTTC.

This CDR3 reads CASSYLSTQYF. The CDR3 coding sequence is TGTGCCAGCAGTTACCTAAGTACGCAGTATTTT. This chain links TRBV6-5 with TRBJ2-3, with D unclear. The CDR3 runs 11 residues. Germline V gives CDR1 MNHEY, CDR2 SVGAGI. Deletions cut 2 bases from V and 8 bases from J, with 5 bases between.

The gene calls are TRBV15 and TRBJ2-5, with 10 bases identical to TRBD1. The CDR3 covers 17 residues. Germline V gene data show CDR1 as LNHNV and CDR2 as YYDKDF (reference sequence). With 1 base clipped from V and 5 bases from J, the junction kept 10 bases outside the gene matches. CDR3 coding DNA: TGTGCCACCAGCAGAGTGTCCGGGACAGGGGCAGGGGAGACCCAGTACTTC. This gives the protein CATSRVSGTGAGETQYF.

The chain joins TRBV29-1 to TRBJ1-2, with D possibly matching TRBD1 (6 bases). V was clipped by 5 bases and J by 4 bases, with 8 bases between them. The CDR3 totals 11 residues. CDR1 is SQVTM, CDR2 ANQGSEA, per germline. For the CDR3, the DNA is TGCAGCGTTATCAGGGGCTATGGCTACACCTTC. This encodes CSVIRGYGYTF.

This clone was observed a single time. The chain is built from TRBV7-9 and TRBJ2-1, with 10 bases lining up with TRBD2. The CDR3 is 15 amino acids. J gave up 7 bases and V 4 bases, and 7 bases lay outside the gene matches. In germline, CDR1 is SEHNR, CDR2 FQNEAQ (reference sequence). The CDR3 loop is CASSSAGGPLNEQFF. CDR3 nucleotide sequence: TGTGCCAGCAGCTCAGCGGGAGGGCCCCTAAATGAGCAGTTCTTC.

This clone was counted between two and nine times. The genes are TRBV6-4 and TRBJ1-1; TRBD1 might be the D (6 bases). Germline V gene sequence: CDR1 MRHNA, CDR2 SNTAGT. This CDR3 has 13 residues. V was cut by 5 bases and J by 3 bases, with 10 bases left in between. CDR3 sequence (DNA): TGTGCCAGCAGTCCTGACAGGTACACTGAAGCTTTCTTT. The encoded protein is CASSPDRYTEAFF.

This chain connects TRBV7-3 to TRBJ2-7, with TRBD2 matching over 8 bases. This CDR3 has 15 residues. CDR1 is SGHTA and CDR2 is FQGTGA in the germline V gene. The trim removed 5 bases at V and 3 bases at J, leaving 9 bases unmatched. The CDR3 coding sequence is TGTGCCAGCAGCCTCGGTGCGACTAGCGTCTACGAGCAGTACTTC. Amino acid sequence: CASSLGATSVYEQYF.

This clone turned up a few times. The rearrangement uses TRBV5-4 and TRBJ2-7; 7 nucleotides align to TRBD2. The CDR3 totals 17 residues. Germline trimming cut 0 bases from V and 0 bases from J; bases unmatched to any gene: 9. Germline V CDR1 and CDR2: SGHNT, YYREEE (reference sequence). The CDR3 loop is CASSLAGGAGVSYEQYF. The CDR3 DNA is TGTGCCAGCAGCTTGGCCGGAGGGGCGGGAGTCTCCTACGAGCAGTACTTC.